Presented here are 14 T cell receptor beta chains from one specimen sequenced in a study of cytomegalovirus exposure and HLA in healthy donors. PCR employed 60 Vbeta and 13 Jbeta primers. The method was immunoSEQ multiplex PCR; TCRdb's version includes in-frame clones alone and lacks a portion of them. The sample contains approximately 74,000 clones, about 77% of which appear only once. The sequenced material came from PBMCs. The receptors stem from a man in his forties in good health and CMV-seronegative.

This chain joins TRBV7-6 and TRBJ1-2; D perhaps matches TRBD1 (6 bases). Germline V lookup: CDR1 SGHVS, CDR2 FNYEAQ. The CDR3 contains 15 residues. The germline V and J ends were trimmed by 1 base and 5 bases, with 14 bases remaining between them. The CDR3 region is CASSLGQGPHYGYTF. The DNA for the CDR3 is TGTGCCAGCAGCTTAGGGCAGGGGCCACATTATGGCTACACCTTC. The whole variable domain, filled in from reference TRBV7-6 and TRBJ1-2, reads GAGVSQSPRYKVTKRGQDVALRCDPISGHVSLYWYRQALGQGPEFLTYFNYEAQQDKSGLPNDRFSAERPEGSISTLTIQRTEQRDSAMYRCASSLGQGPHYGYTFGSGTRLTVV.

V usage is TRBV7-6 and J usage is TRBJ2-4, with D perhaps TRBD1 (5 bases). Between the trimmed V and J ends, which lost 3 bases and 10 bases, there was a span of 13 bases. The CDR3 spans 13 residues. Per the germline V gene, CDR1 is SGHVS and CDR2 is FNYEAQ. CDR3: CASSFGVKGIQYF. In DNA, the CDR3 is TGTGCCAGCAGCTTCGGAGTGAAGGGGATTCAGTACTTC.

In nucleotides, the CDR3 is TGTGCCAGCAGGGCGGGGGGACATCAGCCCCAGCATTTT. Translating it yields CASRAGGHQPQHF. The chain carries TRBV27 and TRBJ1-5; TRBD1 is a possible D gene (5 bases). This CDR3 has 13 residues. From germline, CDR1 is MNHEY and CDR2 SMNVEV (reference sequence). V lost 6 bases, J lost 5 bases, and 11 bases lay in between.

The chain has TRBV29-1 and TRBJ1-5; 7 bases map to TRBD1. Germline V lookup: CDR1 SQVTM, CDR2 ANQGSEA. J gave up 4 bases and V 7 bases, and 4 bases lay outside the gene matches. CDR3 length: 12 amino acids. In nucleotides, the CDR3 is TGCAGCGCAGGACAGGAGAATCAGCCCCAGCATTTT. Translation gives CSAGQENQPQHF.

The chain links TRBV28 to TRBJ1-3; D is possibly TRBD1 (5 bases). The CDR3 consists of 12 residues. Germline lookup yields CDR1 MDHEN and CDR2 SYDVKM. V lost 8 bases to trimming and J lost 2 bases, with 7 bases between them. CDR3 DNA sequence: TGTGCCAGCGCAGGGCCTGGAAACACCATATATTTT. Amino acids: CASAGPGNTIYF.

This sequence joins TRBV5-1 and TRBJ2-3, with 10 bases fitting TRBD2. Germline V gene lookup returns CDR1 SGHRS and CDR2 YFSETQ. With 8 bases clipped from V and 5 bases from J, the junction kept 8 bases outside the gene matches. The CDR3 covers 14 residues. The CDR3 region has the DNA TGCGCCAGTAAAGCGGGGGGGCGTGGAGATACGCAGTATTTT. Its protein product is CASKAGGRGDTQYF.

This clone was seen a few times. The chain uses TRBV7-9 and TRBJ1-6; D is unresolved. Deletions cut 5 bases from V and 10 bases from J, with 12 bases between. The CDR3 is 13 amino acids. Germline CDR1 reads SEHNR; CDR2 reads FQNEAQ (reference sequence). The CDR3 DNA reads as TGTGCCAGCAGCCCAACCGTTGGCTCACCCCTCCACTTT. Protein product: CASSPTVGSPLHF.

V and J are TRBV7-9 and TRBJ1-3, with D perhaps TRBD1 (5 bases). The CDR3 spans 14 residues. Germline values: CDR1 SEHNR, CDR2 FQNEAQ (reference sequence). Trimming left V 1 base short and J 4 bases short, with 8 bases between. CDR3 nucleotides: TGTGCCAGCAGCTTAGGGACACCGGGAAACACCATATATTTT. Its protein is CASSLGTPGNTIYF.

The rearrangement uses TRBV5-1 and TRBJ1-2, with D unresolved. CDR3 size: 16 residues. The V end lost 2 bases, the J end lost 5 bases, and 19 bases lay between the germline ends. From germline, CDR1 is SGHRS and CDR2 YFSETQ. CDR3 loop: CASSFDWQAAGYGYTF. The CDR3 DNA sequence: TGCGCCAGCAGCTTTGATTGGCAGGCCGCGGGTTATGGCTACACCTTC.

The chain employs TRBV7-2 and TRBJ2-1, with unresolved D. V was cut by 3 bases and J by 5 bases, with 11 bases left in between. The CDR3 has 14 residues. Germline lookup yields CDR1 SGHTA and CDR2 FQGNSA. CDR3 in amino acids: CASSLGIVDNEQFF. CDR3 bases: TGTGCCAGCAGCTTGGGCATTGTCGACAATGAGCAGTTCTTC.

The chain recombines TRBV7-2 with TRBJ2-1; TRBD1 aligns across 12 bases. CDR3 length: 15 residues. Trimming took 6 bases from V and 7 from J; bases not matched to a gene: 7. Germline V gene sequence: CDR1 SGHTA, CDR2 FQGNSA. CDR3 sequence: CASREGQGAQNEQFF. The CDR3 bases are TGTGCCAGCAGGGAGGGACAGGGGGCTCAGAATGAGCAGTTCTTC.

This clone appeared a few times. The genes are TRBV28 and TRBJ2-5; 7 bases map to TRBD1. The CDR3 is 15 amino acids. V lost 6 bases, J lost 7 bases, and 14 bases stayed unmatched. CDR1 and CDR2 from the germline V gene are MDHEN and SYDVKM. CDR3 amino acids: CASSIRQGTSGTQYF. CDR3 bases: TGTGCCAGCAGCATAAGACAGGGCACCTCCGGGACCCAGTACTTC.

This chain connects TRBV5-1 to TRBJ1-1; 11 bases line up with TRBD1. The germline V gene encodes CDR1 SGHRS and CDR2 YFSETQ. The ends lost 4 bases at V and 4 bases at J; junction bases unmatched: 3. The CDR3 contains 14 residues. The DNA of the CDR3 is TGCGCCAGCAGCACCGGACAGGGGGCCACTGAAGCTTTCTTT. Residues: CASSTGQGATEAFF.

The V and J genes are TRBV5-1 and TRBJ2-1, with 11 positions matching TRBD2. Trimming at V came to 3 bases and at J to 9 bases, leaving 11 bases not matched to a gene. CDR1 and CDR2 from the germline V gene are SGHRS and YFSETQ. The CDR3 is 16 residues long. CDR3 sequence (DNA): TGCGCCAGCAGCTGGCCCCTGACTAGCGGGATCGGTGAGCAGTTCTTC. It encodes CASSWPLTSGIGEQFF.